This entry is about one TCR beta chain. Measured with immunoSEQ multiplex PCR; TCRdb has only the in-frame clones, and not every one. The sample includes around 300,000 clones, roughly 90% seen only once; the top ten take 3.5% to 4.5%. The cohort comprised adults aged about 18 to 100 years residing in approximately 25 US areas. The sample is drawn from a study of blood T cell repertoires in COVID-19. Whole-study context: Nucleic acid was either cDNA or gDNA, and it came from T cells, B-cell-depleted T cells, or PBMCs.

Looked up from germline, CDR1 is MNHEY and CDR2 is SVGAGI. The CDR3 runs 14 residues. V was cut by 2 bases and J by 2 bases, with 10 bases left in between. The chain recombines TRBV6-5 with TRBJ2-7; unclear D gene. The sequence came from a young woman with acute COVID-19. Sequencing used PBMCs or T cells enriched from blood (not recorded which). The DNA for the CDR3 is TGTGCCAGCAGTTACCTGGCGGAAGCCTACGAGCAGTACTTC. It codes for CASSYLAEAYEQYF.